This paragraph reports one TCR beta chain. Its antigen is unidentified. With the Oncomine TCR Beta short-read assay, DNA from cultured CD4+ T cells was sequenced. The genomic DNA was obtained from cultured CD4+ T cells by extraction with the QIAamp micro DNA kit. TCRdb ran MiXCR on the PCR reads and lists one entry per CDR3 protein. The data show some 18,000 distinct CDR3 sequences, 58% seen once. This CDR3 has 17 residues. Germline V gene lookup returns CDR1 MRHNA and CDR2 SNTAGT. The V gene lost 2 bases and the J gene lost 3 bases, with 20 bases spanning the gap. Treatment denoted: roughly 11-day PBMC culture with coronavirus spike peptide pools or control peptides (ViraFEST assay). The sample comes from a study of vaccination and CD4 T cells after COVID-19. Regarding the study as a whole: Post-vaccination, and not before, a median roughly 89% of reactive clones appeared in convalescent patients.

The sequence came from a human donor who had recovered from COVID-19. The genes are TRBV6-4 and TRBJ2-7; perhaps TRBD2 as D (5 bases). The material sequenced was CD4+ T cells from blood, cultured in vitro, taken after SARS-CoV-2 vaccination. CDR3 sequence reads: CASSDSRGFKMIYEQYF. In DNA, the CDR3 is TGTGCCAGCAGTGACAGTAGAGGGTTTAAGATGATCTACGAGCAGTACTTC.